The 20 T cell receptor beta chains listed next were all sequenced from one sample in a study of neurological immune-mediated disorders. One entry per CDR3 protein results from TCRdb running MiXCR on the 5' RACE reads. The table includes under 70,000 distinct CDR3 sequences, 24% detected once. Time point meaning: technical triplicate 2. Source material: PBMCs. The receptor source for this set is a man aged 55 to 70 with HTLV-1-associated myelopathy (HAM/TSP).

The chain employs TRBV10-3 and TRBJ2-7; 12 bases fit TRBD2. V was pared by 6 bases and J by 4 bases, with 4 bases of the junction left unmatched. Germline CDR1 and CDR2: ENHRY and SYGVKD. The CDR3 length is 14 residues. As DNA, the CDR3 is TGTGCCATCAGAAGACTAGCGGGAGATTACGAGCAGTACTTC. Protein sequence: CAIRRLAGDYEQYF.

This clonotype was detected ten times or more. The chain's CDR3 is CASTGSPNTGELFF. Here the CDR3 DNA reads TGTGCCAGCACCGGCAGCCCGAACACCGGGGAGCTGTTTTTT. The rearrangement uses TRBV28 and TRBJ2-2; no firm D call. Trimming cost V 7 bases and J 0 bases, with 9 bases left between them. Germline assignment: CDR1 MDHEN and CDR2 SYDVKM. The CDR3 runs 14 residues.

This clonotype was seen many times. The chain employs TRBV7-2 and TRBJ2-5; 10 positions agree with TRBD1. CDR3 length: 14 amino acids. Germline trimming cut 6 bases from V and 5 bases from J; bases unmatched to any gene: 6. CDR1 and CDR2 from the germline V gene are SGHTA and FQGNSA. CDR3 in DNA: TGTGCCAGCAGTTCCCGGACAGGGGGGGAGACCCAGTACTTC. It specifies CASSSRTGGETQYF.

This clonotype was seen repeatedly, ten times or more. This sequence joins TRBV20-1 and TRBJ2-1, with a possible D match to TRBD2 (5 bases). V was cut by 3 bases and J by 4 bases, with 13 bases left in between. CDR1 and CDR2 from the germline V gene are DFQATT and SNEGSKA (reference sequence). CDR3 size: 14 residues. The CDR3 is CSASASGGYNEQFF. The DNA for the CDR3 is TGCAGTGCTAGCGCCAGCGGAGGTTACAATGAGCAGTTCTTC.

This clonotype occurred many times. The CDR3 sequence is CASSVRTGERSDEQFF. Written as DNA, the CDR3 is TGCGCCAGCAGCGTACGGACAGGGGAGAGGAGCGATGAGCAGTTCTTC. This chain uses TRBV5-1 with TRBJ2-1; 9 bases fit TRBD1. With V trimmed by 4 bases and J by 8 bases, 13 bases remained unmatched. This CDR3 region has 16 residues. The germline gives CDR1 SGHRS, CDR2 YFSETQ.

This clonotype was seen repeatedly, ten times or more. This chain joins TRBV20-1 and TRBJ1-2; 8 bases fit TRBD1. Germline V gene data show CDR1 as DFQATT and CDR2 as SNEGSKA (reference sequence). V trimming: 1 base; J trimming: 13 bases; junction bases outside the gene matches: 5. This CDR3 spans 11 amino acids. CDR3 protein: CSARGQGLGTF. The DNA for the CDR3 is TGCAGTGCTAGAGGACAGGGGCTGGGCACCTTC.

This clonotype was counted many times. The V gene is TRBV6-5, the J gene TRBJ2-7; D gene ambiguous. Germline V CDR1 and CDR2: MNHEY, SVGAGI. Trimming cost V 0 bases and J 3 bases, with 18 bases left between them. CDR3 size: 17 residues. The CDR3 nucleotides are TGTGCCAGCAGTTACTCGCAACCGACCAGTCTAGGCTACGAGCAGTACTTC. Amino acid sequence: CASSYSQPTSLGYEQYF.

The chain is built from TRBV5-5 and TRBJ2-7; D gene unclear. V lost 1 base and J 2 bases, leaving 7 bases between the germline ends. Germline V gene data show CDR1 as SGHKS and CDR2 as YYEKEE (reference sequence). This CDR3 is 13 amino acids long. CDR3 residues: CASSLSRAYEQYF. The CDR3 DNA sequence: TGTGCCAGCAGCTTGAGCAGAGCCTACGAGCAGTACTTC.

CDR3 sequence: CASSQDPGSTDTQYF. CDR3 sequence (DNA): TGTGCCAGCAGCCAGGACCCAGGCAGCACAGATACGCAGTATTTT. The chain couples TRBV6-5 to TRBJ2-3; D ambiguous. V was trimmed by 6 bases and J by 0 bases, leaving 13 bases between them. Germline-derived CDR1 and CDR2 are MNHEY and SVGAGI. CDR3 length equals 15 residues.

This chain uses TRBV5-1 with TRBJ2-7; TRBD1 is a possible D gene (6 bases). Germline V CDR1 and CDR2: SGHRS, YFSETQ. The CDR3 spans 14 residues. With 4 bases removed from V and 2 bases from J, the gap between germline ends came to 13 bases. Here the CDR3 DNA reads TGCGCCAGCAGCATGAGAGGGGGTACCTACGAGCAGTACTTC. This translates into CASSMRGGTYEQYF.

The table lists this clonotype with many counts. V and J are TRBV7-2 and TRBJ2-7, with D possibly being TRBD2 (6 bases). V lost 5 bases, J lost 1 base, and 18 bases lay in between. CDR3 size: 16 residues. The germline CDR1 and CDR2 sequences are SGHTA and FQGNSA. The CDR3 loop reads CASSDKARGLSYEQYF. The DNA for the CDR3 is TGTGCCAGCAGCGACAAGGCCCGGGGGTTATCCTACGAGCAGTACTTC.

Many counts were recorded for this clonotype. The gene calls are TRBV4-2 and TRBJ1-5; possible D gene TRBD1, 5 bases. CDR1 and CDR2 from the germline V gene are LGHNA and YNFKEQ. The CDR3 extends over 14 amino acids. V lost 4 bases and J 11 bases, leaving 18 bases between the germline ends. DNA for the CDR3: TGTGCCAGCAGCCCAGAGCAGGGTACTTCAGCCCAGCATTTT. It is translated as CASSPEQGTSAQHF.

In its sample, this clonotype was seen many times. The chain links TRBV12-3 or TRBV12-4 to TRBJ1-2; D unresolved. V was pared by 4 bases and J by 7 bases, with 7 bases between. The CDR3 loop spans 11 amino acids. The CDR3 sequence: CASSSLAGYTF. CDR3 DNA: TGTGCCAGCAGTTCTTTGGCTGGCTACACCTTC.

This clonotype showed up many times. The chain links TRBV3-1 to TRBJ2-1; 9 nucleotides match TRBD2. CDR1 LGHDT and CDR2 YNNKEL come from the germline V gene (reference sequence). V was clipped by 0 bases and J by 4 bases; unmatched bases: 7. The CDR3 is made up of 17 amino acids. CDR3 protein: CASSQESSGNAYNEQFF. The DNA of the CDR3 is TGTGCCAGCAGCCAAGAATCTAGCGGGAACGCATACAATGAGCAGTTCTTC.

This clonotype showed up many times. This chain joins TRBV12-3 or TRBV12-4 and TRBJ1-1; D is uncertain. The V end lost 2 bases, the J end lost 4 bases, and 8 bases lay between the germline ends. This CDR3 has 13 residues. CDR3 in DNA: TGTGCCAGCAGTTTACTGATTAGCACTGAAGCTTTCTTT. Translation gives CASSLLISTEAFF.

This clonotype was recorded at least ten times. V usage is TRBV5-1 and J usage is TRBJ2-3, with a weak D call TRBD2 (6 bases). The CDR3 is 14 amino acids. Trimming shortened V by 2 bases and J by 0 bases, and 7 bases separated the two germline ends. Germline loops: CDR1 SGHRS, CDR2 YFSETQ. The CDR3 DNA follows: TGCGCCAGCAGCTTAGGGACTAGCACAGATACGCAGTATTTT. Protein product: CASSLGTSTDTQYF. The complete variable domain, with remaining parts taken from reference TRBV5-1 and TRBJ2-3, reads KAGVTQTPRYLIKTRGQQVTLSCSPISGHRSVSWYQQTPGQGLQFLFEYFSETQRNKGNFPGRFSGRQFSNSRSEMNVSTLELGDSALYLCASSLGTSTDTQYFGPGTRLTVL.

This clonotype was recorded many times. The V gene is TRBV28, the J gene TRBJ2-3, with TRBD1 identical over 8 bases. This CDR3 has 16 amino acids. The V gene end was trimmed by 4 bases and the J gene end by 7 bases; junction bases not matched to a gene: 13. Germline V gene data show CDR1 as MDHEN and CDR2 as SYDVKM. CDR3 sequence: CASSSRRTGSRNTQYF. CDR3 nucleotides: TGTGCCAGCAGTTCTCGAAGGACAGGGTCCCGAAATACGCAGTATTTT.

There are many counts of this clonotype. The V call is TRBV2, the J call TRBJ1-1, with D unresolved. The CDR3 is made up of 12 amino acids. Germline CDR1 SNHLY, CDR2 FYNNEI. The V and J ends lost 10 bases and 6 bases respectively, with 15 bases between them. CDR3 protein: CATSSRGSEAFF. The CDR3, as DNA: TGTGCCACCTCATCACGGGGATCTGAAGCTTTCTTT.

This clonotype was recorded many times. CDR3 DNA sequence: TGTGCCAGCAGCTTGGGATTAGCGGGAGTCGCGGTCGGCTACGAGCAGTACTTC. Its translation: CASSLGLAGVAVGYEQYF. This chain links TRBV5-6 with TRBJ2-7, with 9 bases matching TRBD2. Per the germline V gene, CDR1 is SGHDT and CDR2 is YYEEEE. J gave up 3 bases and V 0 bases, and 13 bases lay outside the gene matches. CDR3 size: 18 residues.

There are many counts of this clonotype. V usage is TRBV18 and J usage is TRBJ1-1; D unresolved. Germline V lookup: CDR1 KGHSH, CDR2 LQKENI. The CDR3 totals 13 residues. The V end was cut by 2 bases, the J end by 1 base, with 5 bases between. CDR3 nucleotides: TGTGCCAGCTCACCAAGTGGGAACACTGAAGCTTTCTTT. Its protein product is CASSPSGNTEAFF.